The present TCR beta chain was sequenced within a study of cytomegalovirus exposure and HLA in healthy donors. Unmatched junction bases numbered 4, after V lost 6 bases and J lost 3 bases. CDR3 length: 14 amino acids. Germline CDR1 reads ENHRY; CDR2 reads SYGVKD. With 60 Vbeta and 13 Jbeta primers, the PCR was carried out. Libraries were prepared by immunoSEQ multiplex PCR; TCRdb keeps only in-frame clonotypes and omits some of them. The sample shows 130,000 to 150,000 clones, about 80% of them seen only once. The rearrangement joins TRBV10-3 to TRBJ2-3; 9 bases line up with TRBD1. Sequencing was carried out using PBMCs. The clonotype comes from a man younger than 40 in good health and CMV-seronegative. CDR3 region: CAIRGTGKTDTQYF. As DNA, the CDR3 is TGTGCCATCAGAGGGACAGGGAAAACAGATACGCAGTATTTT.